This T cell receptor beta chain is from a study of PD-L1 blockade in urothelial cancer. Time point given: pretreatment peripheral blood. This clone has only one observation. V lost 2 bases and J lost 2; bases outside the gene matches: 5. The CDR3 spans 16 residues. Looked up from germline, CDR1 is SNHLY and CDR2 is FYNNEI. Repertoires were generated with immunoSEQ multiplex PCR, while TCRdb's copy carries only in-frame clones and drops some. The sample carries 40,000 to 55,000 clones, about 86% recorded once. The sample was PBMCs, taken around atezolizumab (anti-PD-L1) treatment. This TCR was recovered from a man in his sixties with urothelial cancer. This chain joins TRBV2 and TRBJ2-1; 8 positions agree with TRBD2. The CDR3 DNA reads TGTGCCAGCAGTGAATTGCCAGCGGGAGCCTACAATGAGCAGTTCTTC. Translated, it gives CASSELPAGAYNEQFF.